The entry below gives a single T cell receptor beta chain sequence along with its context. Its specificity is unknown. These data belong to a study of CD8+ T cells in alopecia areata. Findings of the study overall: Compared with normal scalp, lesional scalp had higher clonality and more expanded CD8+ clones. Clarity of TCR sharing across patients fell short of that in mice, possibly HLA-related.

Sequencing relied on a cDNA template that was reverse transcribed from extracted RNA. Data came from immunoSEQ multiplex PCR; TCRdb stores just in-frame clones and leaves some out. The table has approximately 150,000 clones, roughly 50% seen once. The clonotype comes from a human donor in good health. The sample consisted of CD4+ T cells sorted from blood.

CDR3 loop: CASSPRTSGSSYNEQFF. DNA of the CDR3: TGTGCCAGCTCACCCCGGACTAGCGGGAGCTCCTACAATGAGCAGTTCTTC. The chain joins TRBV18 to TRBJ2-1, with TRBD2 matching 13 bases. CDR3 size: 17 residues. Germline CDR1 is KGHSH and CDR2 is LQKENI. Trimming at V came to 3 bases and at J to 0 bases, leaving 2 bases not matched to a gene.